These 12 T cell receptor beta chains were sequenced from one sample in a study of shared clonotypes between healthy human individuals. Assay used: immunoSEQ multiplex PCR; TCRdb lists only in-frame clones, some missing. The table lists over a million clones, around 82% of them singletons, with under 0.8% in the top ten. Sequencing was carried out using memory CD4+ T cells from PBMCs. The subset was: CD45RA-negative fraction. These receptors all stem from a man aged 18 to 30 in good health. Some clones in this sample may be carry-over from other donors' samples.

The V and J genes are TRBV7-2 and TRBJ2-7; TRBD1 agrees at 11 bases. The V gene end was trimmed by 5 bases and the J gene end by 2 bases; junction bases not matched to a gene: 2. The CDR3 sequence is 14 residues long. Germline loops: CDR1 SGHTA, CDR2 FQGNSA. The CDR3 region has the DNA TGTGCCAGCAGCCGGACAGGGGGCCCCTACGAGCAGTACTTC. Its protein product is CASSRTGGPYEQYF.

The V and J genes are TRBV7-3 and TRBJ2-1; D may correspond to TRBD1 or TRBD2 (6 bases each). Trimming took off 6 bases at V and 2 bases at J, with 23 bases between the two ends. CDR1 is SGHTA, CDR2 FQGTGA, per germline. This CDR3 comprises 18 residues. The CDR3 DNA is TGTGCCAGCAGTCCTAAGAGGGGGACGGGGGCGACCTACAATGAGCAGTTCTTC. Encoded protein: CASSPKRGTGATYNEQFF.

The chain is built from TRBV11-2 and TRBJ2-2, with D possibly being TRBD2 (5 bases). V lost 3 bases, J lost 3 bases, and 17 bases lay in between. This CDR3 spans 17 amino acids. The germline V gene has CDR1 SGHAT and CDR2 FQNNGV. The CDR3 nucleotides read TGTGCCAGCAGCTTTCTGCCGCGGGCTGTGGACACCGGGGAGCTGTTTTTT. Protein sequence: CASSFLPRAVDTGELFF.

V and J are TRBV6-1 and TRBJ2-4; 7 nucleotides align to TRBD1. CDR3 length: 17 amino acids. In germline, CDR1 is MNHNS, CDR2 SASEGT. V shed 2 bases and J 1 base; nucleotides not matched to a gene: 8. The CDR3 sequence: CASSEKSGTVAKNIQYF. CDR3 sequence (DNA): TGTGCCAGCAGTGAAAAGTCTGGGACAGTCGCCAAAAACATTCAGTACTTC.

The rearrangement uses TRBV5-1 and TRBJ2-3; D may correspond to TRBD1 or TRBD2 (5 bases each). This CDR3 is 15 amino acids long. CDR1 and CDR2 (germline): SGHRS, YFSETQ. Trimming left V 0 bases short and J 2 bases short, with 10 bases between. This CDR3 reads CASSLVGDPTDTQYF. CDR3 coding DNA: TGCGCCAGCAGCTTGGTTGGGGACCCCACAGATACGCAGTATTTT.

The rearrangement links TRBV5-4 to TRBJ2-3; D is perhaps TRBD1 or TRBD2 (5 bases each). V lost 0 bases and J 7 bases, leaving 9 bases between the germline ends. The CDR3 length is 13 residues. Germline loops: CDR1 SGHNT, CDR2 YYREEE (reference sequence). In DNA, the CDR3 is TGTGCCAGCAGCTTGGCCGGGACGAATACGCAGTATTTT. As protein: CASSLAGTNTQYF.

V usage is TRBV5-1 and J usage is TRBJ2-7; tentative D call: TRBD2 (5 bases). This CDR3 is 14 amino acids long. The V and J ends lost 4 bases and 2 bases respectively, with 13 bases between them. In germline, CDR1 is SGHRS, CDR2 YFSETQ. Here the CDR3 reads CASSPIGEPYEQYF. The DNA for the CDR3 is TGCGCCAGCAGCCCAATCGGGGAGCCCTACGAGCAGTACTTC.

The chain employs TRBV5-1 and TRBJ2-1; 10 bases agree with TRBD2. The V gene's germline CDR1 is SGHRS and CDR2 YFSETQ. V shed 3 bases and J 2 bases; nucleotides not matched to a gene: 2. The CDR3 consists of 15 residues. The CDR3 sequence is CASSWLAGAYNEQFF. CDR3 nucleotides: TGCGCCAGCAGCTGGCTAGCGGGAGCCTACAATGAGCAGTTCTTC.

The chain recombines TRBV14 with TRBJ1-4; D remains ambiguous. V was trimmed by 3 bases and J by 1 base, leaving 12 bases between them. Germline CDR1 and CDR2: SGHDN and FVKESK. There are 16 residues in the CDR3. CDR3: CASSHLGARTNEKLFF. Written as DNA, the CDR3 is TGTGCCAGCAGCCATCTAGGTGCGAGAACTAATGAAAAACTGTTTTTT.

J is TRBJ1-3 and V is TRBV19; D is unresolved. The V end lost 4 bases, the J end lost 4 bases, and 23 bases lay between the germline ends. This CDR3 comprises 18 residues. The germline CDR1 and CDR2 sequences are LNHDA and SQIVND (reference sequence). CDR3 DNA sequence: TGTGCCAGTAGTAGAACGGCGGGGAACTACGGGTTCGGAAACACCATATATTTT. It yields the protein CASSRTAGNYGFGNTIYF.

Regarding this clone: Other DNA sequences from this sample encode an identical CDR3 as well. The rearrangement joins TRBV13 to TRBJ2-3; perhaps TRBD2 as D (6 bases). Germline V gene lookup returns CDR1 PRHDT and CDR2 FYEKMQ (reference sequence). The CDR3 spans 15 residues. Between the trimmed V and J ends, which lost 3 bases and 1 base, there was a span of 11 bases. CDR3 DNA: TGTGCCAGCAGCTTCGGGAGTGGGGGCACAGATACGCAGTATTTT. Protein product: CASSFGSGGTDTQYF.

V and J are TRBV28 and TRBJ2-7; TRBD2 agrees at 7 bases. The germline V gene encodes CDR1 MDHEN and CDR2 SYDVKM. There are 15 residues in the CDR3. The V and J ends lost 5 bases and 3 bases, in that order; junction bases with no gene match: 10. The chain's CDR3 is CASSPLFGGSYEQYF. For the CDR3, the DNA is TGTGCCAGCAGTCCTCTTTTTGGCGGGAGCTACGAGCAGTACTTC.